Sequencing of this TCR beta chain was carried out in a study of blood T cell repertoires in COVID-19. Study as a whole: PBMCs, B-cell-depleted T cells, or T cells were the source of the cDNA or gDNA that made up the material.

The protocol was immunoSEQ multiplex PCR, while the TCRdb copy is restricted to in-frame clones and leaves out a portion. The data hold around 400,000 clones, with approximately 89% observed a single time. Those enrolled in Seattle joined during active infection and were followed longitudinally afterward. Germline loops: CDR1 MNHEY, CDR2 SVGAGI. V was clipped by 6 bases and J by 2 bases; unmatched bases: 4. The CDR3 is made up of 13 amino acids. The sequence derives from a woman between 55 and 75 years old with COVID-19, enrolled during active disease. The specimen was peripheral blood. The V and J genes are TRBV6-5 and TRBJ2-7; the match to TRBD1 covers 7 bases. CDR3 coding DNA: TGTGCCAGCAGGGGGACAGTCACCTACGAGCAGTACTTC. Residues: CASRGTVTYEQYF.